The T cell receptor (beta chain) described here comes from a study of cytomegalovirus exposure and HLA in healthy donors. Study context: The roughly 110 validation repertoires matched the roughly 650 first-cohort repertoires in platform, a later analysis reported.

Data came from immunoSEQ multiplex PCR; TCRdb stores just in-frame clones and leaves some out. The sample has 150,000 or so clones, 80% to 85% seen once. Study-level results: Reports indicated that the classifier achieved high specificity and sensitivity in diagnosing cytomegalovirus status. Across donors, most TCRs were seen rarely, yet some public ones were widespread.

This clone has just a few counts. Its specificity is unknown. It was the roughly 110-subject validation cohort, separate from the approximately 700-subject first cohort, to which the donors belonged. The sequencing sample was made of PBMCs. The receptor comes from a man in his thirties or forties in good health and CMV-seropositive.

The CDR3 nucleotides read TGCGCCAGCAATCCTAGCGGGGACACCGGGGAGCTGTTTTTT. Translated, it gives CASNPSGDTGELFF. The rearrangement uses TRBV5-1 and TRBJ2-2; 9 positions match TRBD2. The length of the CDR3 is 14 residues. CDR1 and CDR2 (germline): SGHRS, YFSETQ. V shed 6 bases, J shed 3 bases, and the junction held 3 bases outside the gene matches.